This T cell receptor beta chain is from a study of blood T cells in healthy people across ages. In its sample, this clonotype was seen once. Alongside a J-beta primer mix, a sample-barcoded 5' primer served in a second PCR lasting about 7 to 12 cycles. The template-switch adaptor was a 5' adaptor with 12 random nucleotides. It tagged each cDNA molecule. Every individual sample yielded 2.5 million or more paired-end reads (each containing CDR3). Each CDR3 protein is one row after TCRdb ran MiXCR on the 5' RACE reads. The table lists roughly 1,000,000 distinct CDR3 sequences, less than 25% of them singletons. This CDR3 comprises 14 residues. Germline lookup yields CDR1 DFQATT and CDR2 SNEGSKA (reference sequence). Trimming took 1 base from V and 1 from J, leaving 10 bases between them. These records were also assigned to another study, of T cells of mothers and their children. That report adds: Whether pairs are related or unrelated, thymic selection shapes their TCR recombination output in much the same way. With unrelated pairs as the comparison, related mother-child pairs had a slightly higher overlap that was not significant.

The V gene is TRBV20-1, the J gene TRBJ1-2, with a possible D match to TRBD1 (5 bases). The receptor comes from a girl aged 2-15 years in good health. The material sequenced was blood. As DNA, the CDR3 is TGCAGTGCTAGAGGGGGGTCATATAACTATGGCTACACCTTC. Translating it yields CSARGGSYNYGYTF.